This T cell receptor (beta chain) is from a study of T cell repertoires in cytomegalovirus infection. Background on the study: Peptides in the study included HLA-C-restricted and HLA-B-restricted CMV epitopes. An indication of both CMV infection and matching HLA type came from public TCR beta signatures. Findings and limits, study-wide: HLA-C-restricted CMV clonotypes gave the most frequent clonotype in two of eight donors.

Germline lookup yields CDR1 SEHNR and CDR2 FQNEAQ (reference sequence). The CDR3 runs 16 residues. Trimming shortened V by 5 bases and J by 0 bases, and 14 bases separated the two germline ends. TCRdb analysed the reads with MiXCR anew, one entry per CDR3 protein. The table lists 600,000 to 700,000 distinct CDR3 sequences, around 30% of them singletons. This clonotype was seen repeatedly, ten times or more. Its antigen is not known. This sequence joins TRBV7-9 and TRBJ1-3; D is undetermined. This sequence originates from a human donor in good health (CMV status not recorded). Some clones in this sample may be carry-over from other donors' samples. This specimen was cultured PBMCs, taken from culture after CMV antigen stimulation. CDR3 in amino acids: CASSRVKPSSGNTIYF. The CDR3 nucleotides are TGTGCCAGCAGCCGTGTCAAGCCCTCCTCTGGAAACACCATATATTTT.